The rows below give T cell receptor beta chains drawn from one sample of a study of T-cell memory formation after mild COVID-19. MiXCR, run by TCRdb on the 5' RACE reads, gives a single entry per CDR3 protein. The sample includes fewer than 650,000 distinct CDR3 sequences, 17% seen only once; the top ten take about 8.6%. Sequenced: PBMCs or a T cell subset sorted from them (not recorded which). The receptors come from an adult woman who had mild COVID-19 (a few samples of this study predate the infection). Cell type and time point are not known. Each CDR3 is given with its conserved first and last residue. Fields, in order: CDR3 protein, CDR3 DNA, clone size, V gene, D gene, J gene. D genes are given only for firm matches. Expanded clones are given a class, and other clones once, few, many or no size at all.

CASRPRQGNEKLFF,TGTGCCAGCAGACCGCGACAGGGAAACGAAAAACTGTTTTTT,.,TRBV7-9,TRBD1,TRBJ1-4
CASSETRASETEAFF,TGTGCCAGCAGTGAGACCAGGGCTAGCGAGACTGAAGCTTTCTTT,few,TRBV6-1,.,TRBJ1-1
CASSPPGLGGRQYF,TGTGCCAGCAGCCCCCCGGGACTAGGAGGTCGGCAGTACTTC,.,TRBV7-9,TRBD2,TRBJ2-7
CASSLSAAGTRTDTQYF,TGTGCCAGCAGCTTATCGGCAGCGGGGACACGCACAGATACGCAGTATTTT,.,TRBV7-2,.,TRBJ2-3
CASSLVGQKYNEQFF,TGTGCCAGCAGCTTAGTGGGACAGAAGTACAATGAGCAGTTCTTC,few,TRBV7-9,TRBD1,TRBJ2-1
CASSWTRGYEQYF,TGTGCCAGTAGTTGGACTAGAGGCTACGAGCAGTACTTC,.,TRBV19,TRBD2,TRBJ2-7
CATSRARGTQYF,TGTGCCACCAGCAGAGCCCGTGGGACCCAGTACTTC,few,TRBV15,.,TRBJ2-5
CAISERGDYRQETQYF,TGTGCCATCAGTGAGAGGGGGGACTACCGACAAGAGACCCAGTACTTC,.,TRBV10-3,.,TRBJ2-5
CASSLDPGAFHEQYF,TGTGCCAGCAGCTTAGATCCAGGGGCATTCCACGAGCAGTACTTC,.,TRBV11-2,.,TRBJ2-7
CSARNWVTDTQYF,TGCAGTGCTAGAAACTGGGTCACAGATACGCAGTATTTT,.,TRBV20-1,.,TRBJ2-3
CASSLAFGSTDTQYF,TGTGCCAGCAGCTTGGCCTTCGGCTCCACAGATACGCAGTATTTT,.,TRBV5-4,.,TRBJ2-3